This T cell receptor (beta chain) was sequenced during a study of post-analysis software for immune sequencing data (dated by TCRdb to 2015 to 2017). A note on the overall study: Disease courses on record covered relapsing-remitting, secondary progressive and progressive-relapsing multiple sclerosis, though some patients had no subtype annotation. Patient repertoires were compared against roughly 11 previously published healthy control repertoires from donors aged roughly 6 to 25 years. A subset of samples was prepared in parallel using single-end sample barcoding, then pooled and co-amplified after Illumina adapter ligation.

The germline V gene gives CDR1 as SGHTA and CDR2 as FQGNSA. Trimming accounts for 5 bases at V and 5 bases at J, while the number of junction bases matched to no gene is 9. The CDR3 sequence holds 16 residues, the cysteine and phenylalanine included. Just CDR3 DNA is preserved here, 48 bases in frame from base 1. The table lists this clonotype with a few counts. What antigen it recognizes has not been identified. Nothing much larger sits one base from this clone, and base qualities are not available. Results and caveats for the whole study, not just this receptor: The multiple sclerosis patient group was slightly younger than the control group. Compared with controls, multiple sclerosis patients had significantly lower normalized Chao1 diversity, a finding suggesting substantial peripheral T-cell clonal expansion. Four or five TRBV segments, including TRBV5-6, TRBV5-1 and TRBV20-1, were significantly more frequent in patients than controls. Direct clustering with F measure showed strong co-clustering of samples prepared in the same batch, prompting a batch-effect correction.

The method was PCR. The listed sequencing device is Illumina HiSeq 2500. To reduce PCR and sequencing biases, unique molecular identifiers were incorporated into the TCR beta cDNA libraries. Approximately 500,000 cDNA molecules were obtained for every 1 to 10 million input T cells, so each molecule roughly corresponded to one T cell. The patient libraries were prepared and sequenced using the same protocol as the earlier healthy control dataset. Samples belonging to the same batch were prepared together, multiplexed and sequenced on a shared HiSeq lane. For the original study's pipeline: MIGEC was used to process the raw barcoded reads, and molecular identifier groups with only a single read were discarded before consensus assembly and CDR3 extraction. Clonotype tables were post-analysed with VDJtools, and diversity was normalized by down-sampling all datasets to the smallest sample size. To correct batch-related cross-sample contamination, repertoire overlap clustering matched CDR3 amino acid sequences but not nucleotide sequences. The public reads were reanalyzed by TCRdb: fastp trimming at Q25, MiXCR alignment, in-frame beta chains only. For every CDR3 protein sequence, its rows merge into one entry that carries the most common genes and DNA. V and J calls and clone size were set by TCRdb, not the authors. The sample table shows more than 450,000 distinct CDR3 sequences, and 44% are seen once. Around 1.7% of the sample comes from the top ten.

To demonstrate the VDJtools post-analysis software, the study profiled TCR beta repertoires from the peripheral blood of about a dozen young patients with multiple sclerosis. The patients with multiple sclerosis were children and adolescents between roughly 6 and 17 years of age. Sequencing was done on a sample of blood. This sequence originates from a girl aged 5-17 years with multiple sclerosis. The rearrangement joined TRBV7-2 to TRBJ1-2, with 12 central nucleotides matching TRBD1. The DNA sequence is TGTGCCAGCAGCACCATCCGGGACAGGGGGCGGTATGGCTACACCTTC. The resulting protein is CASSTIRDRGRYGYTF.